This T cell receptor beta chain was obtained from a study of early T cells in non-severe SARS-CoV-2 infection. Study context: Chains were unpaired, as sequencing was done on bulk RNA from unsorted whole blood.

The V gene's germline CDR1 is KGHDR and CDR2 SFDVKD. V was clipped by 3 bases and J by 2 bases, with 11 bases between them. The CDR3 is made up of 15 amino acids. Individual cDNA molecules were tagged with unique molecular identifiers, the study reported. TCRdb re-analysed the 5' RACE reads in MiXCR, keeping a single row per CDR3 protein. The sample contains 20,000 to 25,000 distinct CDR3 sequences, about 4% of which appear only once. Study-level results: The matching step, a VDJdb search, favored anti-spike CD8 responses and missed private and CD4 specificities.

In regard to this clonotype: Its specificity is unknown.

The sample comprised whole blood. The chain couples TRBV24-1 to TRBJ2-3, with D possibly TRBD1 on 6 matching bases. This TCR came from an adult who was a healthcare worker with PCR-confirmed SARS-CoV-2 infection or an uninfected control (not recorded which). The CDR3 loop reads CATSDPRQVTDTQYF. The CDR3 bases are TGTGCCACCAGTGATCCGCGACAGGTCACAGATACGCAGTATTTT.